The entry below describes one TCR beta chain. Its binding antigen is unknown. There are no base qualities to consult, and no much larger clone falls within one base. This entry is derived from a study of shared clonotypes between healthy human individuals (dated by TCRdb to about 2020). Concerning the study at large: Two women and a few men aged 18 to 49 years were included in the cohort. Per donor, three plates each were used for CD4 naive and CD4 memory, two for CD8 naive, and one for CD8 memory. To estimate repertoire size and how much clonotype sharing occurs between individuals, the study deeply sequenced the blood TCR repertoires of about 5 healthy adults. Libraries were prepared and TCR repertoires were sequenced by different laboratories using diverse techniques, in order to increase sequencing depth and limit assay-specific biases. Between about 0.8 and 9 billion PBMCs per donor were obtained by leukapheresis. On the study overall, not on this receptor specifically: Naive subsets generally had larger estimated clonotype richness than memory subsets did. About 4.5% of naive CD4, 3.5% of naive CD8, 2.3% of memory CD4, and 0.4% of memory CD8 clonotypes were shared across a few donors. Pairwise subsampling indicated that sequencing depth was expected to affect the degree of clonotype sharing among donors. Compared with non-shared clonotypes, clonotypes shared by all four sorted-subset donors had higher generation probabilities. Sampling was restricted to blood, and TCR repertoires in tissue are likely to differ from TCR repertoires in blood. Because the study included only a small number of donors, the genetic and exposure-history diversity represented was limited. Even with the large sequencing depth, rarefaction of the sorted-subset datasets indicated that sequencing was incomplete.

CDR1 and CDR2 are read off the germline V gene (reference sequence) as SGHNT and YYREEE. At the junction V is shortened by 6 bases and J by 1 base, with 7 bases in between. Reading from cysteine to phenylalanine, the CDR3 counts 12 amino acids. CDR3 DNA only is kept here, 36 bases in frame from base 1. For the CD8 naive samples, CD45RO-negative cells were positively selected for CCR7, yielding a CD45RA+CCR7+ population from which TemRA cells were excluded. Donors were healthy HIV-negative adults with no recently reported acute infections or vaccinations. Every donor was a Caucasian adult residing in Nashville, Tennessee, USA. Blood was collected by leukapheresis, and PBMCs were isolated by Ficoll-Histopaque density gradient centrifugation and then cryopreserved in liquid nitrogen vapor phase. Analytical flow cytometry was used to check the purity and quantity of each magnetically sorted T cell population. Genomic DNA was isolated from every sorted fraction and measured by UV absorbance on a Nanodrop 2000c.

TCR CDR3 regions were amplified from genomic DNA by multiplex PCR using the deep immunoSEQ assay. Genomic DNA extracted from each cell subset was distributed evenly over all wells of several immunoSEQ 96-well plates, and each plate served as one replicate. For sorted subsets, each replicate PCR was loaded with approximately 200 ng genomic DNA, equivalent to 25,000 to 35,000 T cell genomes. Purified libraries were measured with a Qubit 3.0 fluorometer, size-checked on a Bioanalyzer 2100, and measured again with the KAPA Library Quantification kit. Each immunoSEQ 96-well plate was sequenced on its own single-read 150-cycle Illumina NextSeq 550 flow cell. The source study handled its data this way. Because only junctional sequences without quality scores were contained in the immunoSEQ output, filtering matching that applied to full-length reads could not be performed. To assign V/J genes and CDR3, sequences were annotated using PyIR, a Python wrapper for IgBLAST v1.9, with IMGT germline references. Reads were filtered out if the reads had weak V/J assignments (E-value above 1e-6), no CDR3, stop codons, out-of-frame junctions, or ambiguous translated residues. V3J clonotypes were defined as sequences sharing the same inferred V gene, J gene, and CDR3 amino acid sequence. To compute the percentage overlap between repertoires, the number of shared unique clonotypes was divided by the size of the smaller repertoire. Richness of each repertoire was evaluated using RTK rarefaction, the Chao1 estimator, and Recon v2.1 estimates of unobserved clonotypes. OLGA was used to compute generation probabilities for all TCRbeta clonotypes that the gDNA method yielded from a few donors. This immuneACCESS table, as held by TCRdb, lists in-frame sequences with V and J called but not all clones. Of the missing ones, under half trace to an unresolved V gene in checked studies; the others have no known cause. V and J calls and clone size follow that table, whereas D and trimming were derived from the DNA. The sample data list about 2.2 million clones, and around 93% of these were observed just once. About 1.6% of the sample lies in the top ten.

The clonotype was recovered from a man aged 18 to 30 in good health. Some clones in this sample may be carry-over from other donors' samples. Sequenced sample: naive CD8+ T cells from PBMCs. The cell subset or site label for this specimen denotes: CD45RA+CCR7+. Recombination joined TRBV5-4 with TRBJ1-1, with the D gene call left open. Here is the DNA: TGTGCCAGCAAGACAACGAACACTGAAGCTTTCTTT. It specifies CASKTTNTEAFF.